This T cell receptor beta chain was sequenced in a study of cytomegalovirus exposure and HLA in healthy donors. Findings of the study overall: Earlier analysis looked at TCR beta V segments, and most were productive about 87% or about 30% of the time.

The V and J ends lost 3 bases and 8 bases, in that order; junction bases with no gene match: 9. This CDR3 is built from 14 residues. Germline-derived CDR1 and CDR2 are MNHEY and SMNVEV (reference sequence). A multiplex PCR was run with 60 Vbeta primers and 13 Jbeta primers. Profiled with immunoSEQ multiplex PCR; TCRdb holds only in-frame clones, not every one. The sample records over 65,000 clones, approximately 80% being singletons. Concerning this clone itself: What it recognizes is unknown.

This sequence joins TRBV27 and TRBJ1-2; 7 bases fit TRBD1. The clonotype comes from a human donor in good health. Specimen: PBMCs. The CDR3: CASSFLDREGGYTF. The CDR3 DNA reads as TGTGCCAGCAGTTTCCTCGACAGGGAAGGAGGCTACACCTTC.